This T cell receptor beta chain was observed in a study of CXCR3-negative and CXCR3-positive naive CD8 T cells. The study's findings and limits: Both naive subsets, CXCR3-negative and CXCR3-positive, displayed similar TRBV-TRBJ usage, unlike memory cells. For CXCR3-positive naive cells, TRB CDR3s were more hydrophobic than those of CXCR3-negative naive cells.

The study sorted every CD8+ T cell subset in triplicate at 300,000 or so cells each. Naive CD8+ T cells displayed a CD45RO-CCR7+CD27+CD95- phenotype. Libraries were UMI-labeled 5' RACE TRB cDNA. TCRdb re-analyzed the 5' RACE reads; it lists each CDR3 protein once, without DNA. In total, the table holds 50,000 to 55,000 distinct CDR3 sequences. Details on this clonotype: Its matching antigen is unknown.

From germline, CDR1 is SGDLS and CDR2 YYNGEE. The CDR3 extends over 13 amino acids. Source material: naive CXCR3- CD8+ T cells from blood. The subset here: CD45RO-CCR7+CD27+CD95- naive CD8+ T cells lacking CXCR3 (TNR3-). The rearrangement uses TRBV9 and TRBJ2-1; TCRdb designates TRBD1, a call that cannot be tested without DNA. The sequence was collected from a human donor in good health. Some clones in this sample may be carry-over from other donors' samples. The CDR3 reads CASTKGGSAEQFF.